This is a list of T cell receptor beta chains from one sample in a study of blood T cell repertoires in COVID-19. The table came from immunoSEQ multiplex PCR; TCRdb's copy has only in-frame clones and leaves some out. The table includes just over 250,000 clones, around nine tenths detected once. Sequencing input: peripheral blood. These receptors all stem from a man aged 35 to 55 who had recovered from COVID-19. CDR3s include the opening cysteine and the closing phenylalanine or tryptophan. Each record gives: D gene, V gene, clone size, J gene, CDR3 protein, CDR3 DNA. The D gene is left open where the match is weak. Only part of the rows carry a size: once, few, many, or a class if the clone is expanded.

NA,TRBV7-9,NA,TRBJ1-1,CASVKQGANTEAFF,TGTGCCAGCGTTAAACAGGGAGCGAACACTGAAGCTTTCTTT
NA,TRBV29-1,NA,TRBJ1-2,CSPRGRGVMGYTF,TGCAGCCCCCGGGGGAGGGGCGTGATGGGCTACACCTTC
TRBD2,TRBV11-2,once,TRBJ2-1,CASSRLAGGSYNEQFF,TGTGCCAGCAGCCGACTAGCGGGGGGGTCCTACAATGAGCAGTTCTTC
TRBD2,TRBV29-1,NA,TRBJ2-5,CSVGGLAGLETQYF,TGCAGCGTTGGTGGGCTAGCGGGTTTAGAGACCCAGTACTTC
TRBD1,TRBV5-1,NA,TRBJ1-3,CASSLEPTGTSGNTIYF,TGCGCCAGCAGCTTGGAACCGACAGGGACCTCTGGAAACACCATATATTTT
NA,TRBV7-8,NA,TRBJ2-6,CASSLMNRVNLGSGANVLTF,TGTGCCAGCAGCCTTATGAACCGAGTCAATCTCGGCTCTGGGGCCAACGTCCTGACTTTC
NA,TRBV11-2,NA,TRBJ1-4,CASSFTANWRWEKLFF,TGTGCCAGCAGCTTTACCGCTAATTGGAGATGGGAAAAACTGTTTTTT
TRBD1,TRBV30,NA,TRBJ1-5,CAWTGGGGQPQHF,TGTGCCTGGACTGGAGGGGGCGGTCAGCCCCAGCATTTT
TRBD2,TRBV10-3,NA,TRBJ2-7,CAISDPGTSPRSYEQYF,TGTGCCATCAGTGACCCGGGGACTAGCCCCCGCTCCTACGAGCAGTACTTC
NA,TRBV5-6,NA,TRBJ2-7,CASSTTGSSYEQYF,TGTGCCAGCAGCACGACAGGCAGCTCCTACGAGCAGTACTTC
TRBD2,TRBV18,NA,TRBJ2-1,CASSDPGTSGRDEQFF,TGTGCCAGCTCCGATCCGGGGACTAGCGGGAGGGATGAGCAGTTCTTC
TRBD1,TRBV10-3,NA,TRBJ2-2,CAIEGAGTGELFF,TGTGCCATCGAGGGGGCAGGCACCGGGGAGCTGTTTTTT
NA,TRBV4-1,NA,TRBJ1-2,CASSQDSGYYGYTF,TGCGCCAGCAGCCAAGACTCCGGGTACTATGGCTACACCTTC
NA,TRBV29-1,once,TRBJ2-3,CSVDITGTRTDTQYF,TGCAGCGTTGACATCACCGGGACTCGCACAGATACGCAGTATTTT
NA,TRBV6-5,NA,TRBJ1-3,CASSRDSGNTIYF,TGTGCCAGCAGCCGGGACTCTGGAAACACCATATATTTT
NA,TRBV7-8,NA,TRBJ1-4,CASSTREGEKLFF,TGTGCCAGCAGCACCAGGGAAGGTGAAAAACTGTTTTTT
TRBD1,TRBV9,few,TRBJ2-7,CASSPGDSSYEQYF,TGTGCCAGCAGCCCTGGGGACAGCTCCTACGAGCAGTACTTC
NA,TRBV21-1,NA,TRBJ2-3,CASSKDRPHGGRTDTQYF,TGTGCCAGCAGCAAAGATCGCCCCCACGGAGGACGAACAGATACGCAGTATTTT
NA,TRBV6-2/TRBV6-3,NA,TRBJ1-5,CASSAIGRASNQPQHF,TGTGCCAGCAGTGCCATCGGGCGGGCTAGCAATCAGCCCCAGCATTTT
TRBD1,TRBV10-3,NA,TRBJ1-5,CAISGGTGDQPQHF,TGTGCCATCAGTGGGGGGACAGGGGATCAGCCCCAGCATTTT
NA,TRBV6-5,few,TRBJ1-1,CASTQTEVNTEAFF,TGTGCCAGCACACAAACCGAGGTGAACACTGAAGCTTTCTTT
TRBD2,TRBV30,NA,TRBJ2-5,CAWTSGRGATQYF,TGTGCCTGGACTAGCGGGAGGGGGGCGACCCAGTACTTC
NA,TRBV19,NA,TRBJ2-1,CASSIPPLAKSSYNEQFF,TGTGCCAGTAGTATTCCCCCCCTAGCGAAGAGCTCCTACAATGAGCAGTTCTTC
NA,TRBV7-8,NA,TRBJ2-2,CASSHTDPRNTGELFF,TGTGCCAGCAGCCATACAGACCCTCGAAACACCGGGGAGCTGTTTTTT
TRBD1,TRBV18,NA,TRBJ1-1,CASSPTGGYTEAFF,TGTGCCAGCTCACCCACAGGGGGCTATACTGAAGCTTTCTTT
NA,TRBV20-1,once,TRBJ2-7,CSASGTSHAYEQYF,TGCAGTGCTAGTGGGACATCGCACGCCTACGAGCAGTACTTC
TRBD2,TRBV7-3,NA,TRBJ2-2,CASSFSSGRAPGELFF,TGTGCCAGCAGCTTCAGTAGCGGGAGGGCCCCCGGGGAGCTGTTTTTT
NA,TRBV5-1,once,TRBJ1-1,CASSLVQSNEAFF,TGCGCCAGCAGCTTGGTCCAGTCGAATGAAGCTTTCTTT
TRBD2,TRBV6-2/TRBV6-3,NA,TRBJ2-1,CAITPSGSHLPFF,TGTGCCATCACCCCTAGCGGGAGCCACCTTCCGTTCTTC
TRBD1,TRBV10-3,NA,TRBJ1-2,CAISWDRGNGYTF,TGTGCCATCAGTTGGGACAGGGGTAATGGCTACACCTTC
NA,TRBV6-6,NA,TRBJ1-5,CASSIRDTRGHQPQHF,TGTGCCAGCAGTATAAGGGACACCCGCGGCCATCAGCCCCAGCATTTT
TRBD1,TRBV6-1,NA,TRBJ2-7,CASSPRTGPAYEQYF,TGTGCCAGCAGTCCCCGGACAGGGCCCGCCTACGAGCAGTACTTC